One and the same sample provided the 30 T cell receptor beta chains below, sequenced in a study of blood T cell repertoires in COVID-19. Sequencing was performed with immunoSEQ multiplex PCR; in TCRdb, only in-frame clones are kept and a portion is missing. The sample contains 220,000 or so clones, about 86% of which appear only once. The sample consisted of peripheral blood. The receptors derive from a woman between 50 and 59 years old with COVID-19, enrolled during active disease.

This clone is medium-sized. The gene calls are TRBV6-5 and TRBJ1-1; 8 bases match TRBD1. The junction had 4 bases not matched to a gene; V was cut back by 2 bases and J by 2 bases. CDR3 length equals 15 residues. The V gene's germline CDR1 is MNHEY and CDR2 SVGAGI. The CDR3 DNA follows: TGTGCCAGCAGTTACCAGGGGGCTCCCAACACTGAAGCTTTCTTT. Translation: CASSYQGAPNTEAFF.

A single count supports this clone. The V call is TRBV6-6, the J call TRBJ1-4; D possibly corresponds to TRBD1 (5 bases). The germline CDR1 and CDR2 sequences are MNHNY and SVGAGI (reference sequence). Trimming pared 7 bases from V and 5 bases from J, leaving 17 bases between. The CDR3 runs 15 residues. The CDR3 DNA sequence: TGTGCCAGCACCCCCCGGGCGGCAGGGAATGAAAAACTGTTTTTT. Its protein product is CASTPRAAGNEKLFF.

The CDR3, as DNA: TGCAGTGCGACAGGGAGCTATGGCTACACCTTC. As protein: CSATGSYGYTF. The chain uses TRBV20-1 and TRBJ1-2, with 7 bases matching TRBD1. Germline-derived CDR1 and CDR2 are DFQATT and SNEGSKA (reference sequence). V lost 6 bases to trimming and J lost 4 bases; unmatched junction nucleotides: 2. The CDR3 spans 11 residues.

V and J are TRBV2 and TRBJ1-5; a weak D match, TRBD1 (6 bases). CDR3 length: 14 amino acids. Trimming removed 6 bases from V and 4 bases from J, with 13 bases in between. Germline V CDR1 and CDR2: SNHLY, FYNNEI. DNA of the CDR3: TGTGCCAGCAGGGGTAGGACAGCAAATCAGCCCCAGCATTTT. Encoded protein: CASRGRTANQPQHF.

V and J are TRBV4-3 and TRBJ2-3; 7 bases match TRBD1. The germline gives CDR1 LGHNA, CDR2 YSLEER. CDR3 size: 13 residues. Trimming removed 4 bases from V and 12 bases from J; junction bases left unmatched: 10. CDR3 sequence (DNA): TGCGCCAGCAGCCCCTGGACTGGGACAGCACAGTATTTT. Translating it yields CASSPWTGTAQYF.

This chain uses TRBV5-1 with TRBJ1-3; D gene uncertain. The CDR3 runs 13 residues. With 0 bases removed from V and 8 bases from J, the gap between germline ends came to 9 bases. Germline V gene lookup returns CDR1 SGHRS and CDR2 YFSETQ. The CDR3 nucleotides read TGCGCCAGCAGCTTGGATCCCGGTTACACCATATATTTT. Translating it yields CASSLDPGYTIYF.

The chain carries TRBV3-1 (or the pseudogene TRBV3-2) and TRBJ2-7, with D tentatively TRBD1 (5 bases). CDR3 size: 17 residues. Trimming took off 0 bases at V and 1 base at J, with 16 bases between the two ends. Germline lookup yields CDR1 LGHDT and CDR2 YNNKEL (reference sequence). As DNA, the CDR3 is TGTGCCAGCAGCCAAGAGGGAAGCCAGGGAAGGTCCTACGAGCAGTACTTC. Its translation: CASSQEGSQGRSYEQYF.

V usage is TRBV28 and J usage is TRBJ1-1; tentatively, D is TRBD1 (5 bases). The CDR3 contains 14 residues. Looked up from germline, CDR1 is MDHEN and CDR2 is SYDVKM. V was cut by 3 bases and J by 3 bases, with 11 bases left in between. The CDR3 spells CASSFSGGYTEAFF. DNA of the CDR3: TGTGCCAGCAGTTTTTCGGGGGGGTACACTGAAGCTTTCTTT.

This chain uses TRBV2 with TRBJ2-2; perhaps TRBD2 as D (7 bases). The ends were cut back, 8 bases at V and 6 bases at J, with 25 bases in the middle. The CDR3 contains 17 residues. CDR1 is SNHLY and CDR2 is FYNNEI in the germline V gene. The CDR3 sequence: CASSLRGADVGAGELFF. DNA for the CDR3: TGTGCCAGCTCTCTTCGGGGGGCCGATGTTGGCGCCGGGGAGCTGTTTTTT.

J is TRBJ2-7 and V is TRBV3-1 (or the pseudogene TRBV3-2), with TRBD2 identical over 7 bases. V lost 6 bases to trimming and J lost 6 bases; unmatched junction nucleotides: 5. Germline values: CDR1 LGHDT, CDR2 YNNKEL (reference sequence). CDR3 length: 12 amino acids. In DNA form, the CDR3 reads TGTGCCAGCAGAGCATGGGGGGGCGAGCAGTACTTC. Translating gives CASRAWGGEQYF.

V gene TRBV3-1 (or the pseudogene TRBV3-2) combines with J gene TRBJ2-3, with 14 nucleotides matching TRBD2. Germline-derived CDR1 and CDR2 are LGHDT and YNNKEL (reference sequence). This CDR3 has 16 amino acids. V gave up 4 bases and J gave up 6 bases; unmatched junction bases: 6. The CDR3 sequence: CASSRRTSGGSDTQYF. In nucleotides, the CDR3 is TGTGCCAGCAGCCGTCGGACTAGCGGGGGGTCGGATACGCAGTATTTT.

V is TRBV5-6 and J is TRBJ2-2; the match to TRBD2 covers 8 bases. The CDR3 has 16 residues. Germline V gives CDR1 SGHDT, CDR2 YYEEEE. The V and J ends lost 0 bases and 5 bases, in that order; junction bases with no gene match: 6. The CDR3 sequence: CASSLEAGGATGELFF. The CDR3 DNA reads TGTGCCAGCAGCTTGGAGGCGGGGGGAGCGACCGGGGAGCTGTTTTTT.

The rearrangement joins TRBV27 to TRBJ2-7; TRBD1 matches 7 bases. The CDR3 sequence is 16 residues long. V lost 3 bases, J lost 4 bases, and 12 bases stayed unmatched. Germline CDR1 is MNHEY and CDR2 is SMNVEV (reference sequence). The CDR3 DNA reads TGTGCCAGCAGTTTGCATCCCCCGGGACAGAGTTACGAGCAGTACTTC. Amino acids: CASSLHPPGQSYEQYF.

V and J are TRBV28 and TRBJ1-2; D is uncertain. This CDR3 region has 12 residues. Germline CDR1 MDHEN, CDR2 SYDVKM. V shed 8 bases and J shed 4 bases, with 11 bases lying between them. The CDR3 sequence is CASSQNTYGYTF. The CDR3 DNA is TGTGCCAGCTCCCAGAACACCTATGGCTACACCTTC.

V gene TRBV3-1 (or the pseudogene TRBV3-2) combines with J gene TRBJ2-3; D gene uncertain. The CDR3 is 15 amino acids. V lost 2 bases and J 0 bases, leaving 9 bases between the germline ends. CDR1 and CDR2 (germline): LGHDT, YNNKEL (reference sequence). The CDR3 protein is CASSQSLTSTDTQYF. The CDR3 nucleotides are TGTGCCAGCAGCCAATCCTTGACTAGCACAGATACGCAGTATTTT.

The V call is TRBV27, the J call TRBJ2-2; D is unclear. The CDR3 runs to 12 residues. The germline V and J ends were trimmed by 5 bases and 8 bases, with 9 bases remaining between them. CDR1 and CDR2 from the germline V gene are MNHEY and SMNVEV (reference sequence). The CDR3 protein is CASSLYGGELFF. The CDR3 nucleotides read TGTGCCAGCAGTCTCTACGGTGGGGAGCTGTTTTTT.

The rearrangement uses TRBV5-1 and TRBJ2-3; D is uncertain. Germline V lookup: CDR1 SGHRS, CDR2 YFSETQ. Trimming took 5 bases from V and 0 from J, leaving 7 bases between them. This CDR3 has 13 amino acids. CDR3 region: CASRESSTDTQYF. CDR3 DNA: TGCGCCAGCAGAGAGTCTAGCACAGATACGCAGTATTTT.

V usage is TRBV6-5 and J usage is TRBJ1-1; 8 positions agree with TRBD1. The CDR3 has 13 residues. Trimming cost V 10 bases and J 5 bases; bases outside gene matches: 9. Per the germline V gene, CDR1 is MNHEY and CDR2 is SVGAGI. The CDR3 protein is CAIHSNRGTEAFF. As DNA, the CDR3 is TGTGCCATACACTCCAACAGGGGGACTGAAGCTTTCTTT.

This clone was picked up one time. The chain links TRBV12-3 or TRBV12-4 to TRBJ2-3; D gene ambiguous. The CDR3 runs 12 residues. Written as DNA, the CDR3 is TGTGCAAAGAGGCGTCCCGCAGATACGCAGTATTTT. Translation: CAKRRPADTQYF.

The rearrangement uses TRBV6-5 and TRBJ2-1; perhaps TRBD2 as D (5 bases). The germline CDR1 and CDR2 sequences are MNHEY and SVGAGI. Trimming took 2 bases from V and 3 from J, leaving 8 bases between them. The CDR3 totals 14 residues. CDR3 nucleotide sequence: TGTGCCAGCAGTTACGGCCGGGGCTACAATGAGCAGTTCTTC. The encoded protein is CASSYGRGYNEQFF.

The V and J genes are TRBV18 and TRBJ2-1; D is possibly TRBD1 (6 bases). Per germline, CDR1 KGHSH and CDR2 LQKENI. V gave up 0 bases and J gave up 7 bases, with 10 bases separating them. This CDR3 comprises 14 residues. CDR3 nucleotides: TGTGCCAGCTCACCACCACCGGGGACAAATGAGCAGTTCTTC. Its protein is CASSPPPGTNEQFF.

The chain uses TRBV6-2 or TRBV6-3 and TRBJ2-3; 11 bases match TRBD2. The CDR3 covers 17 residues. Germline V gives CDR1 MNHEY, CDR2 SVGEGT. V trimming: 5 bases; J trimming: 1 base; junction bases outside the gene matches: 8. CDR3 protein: CASSLAGGYRGTDTQYF. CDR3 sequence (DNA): TGTGCCAGCAGTCTAGCGGGGGGCTACAGGGGCACAGATACGCAGTATTTT.

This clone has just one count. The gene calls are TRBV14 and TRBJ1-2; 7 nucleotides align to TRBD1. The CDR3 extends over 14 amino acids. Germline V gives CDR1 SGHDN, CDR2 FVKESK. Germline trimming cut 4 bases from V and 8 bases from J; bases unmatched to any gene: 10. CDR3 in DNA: TGTGCCAGCAGCCTTCTTGACAGGGTGGGAGGCTACACCTTC. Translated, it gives CASSLLDRVGGYTF.

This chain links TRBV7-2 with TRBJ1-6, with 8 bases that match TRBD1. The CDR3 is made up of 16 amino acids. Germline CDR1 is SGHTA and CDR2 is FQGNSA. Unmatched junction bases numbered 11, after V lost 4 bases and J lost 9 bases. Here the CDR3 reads CASSSGQGMFGSPLHF. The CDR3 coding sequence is TGTGCCAGCAGCTCCGGACAGGGCATGTTTGGTTCACCCCTCCACTTT.

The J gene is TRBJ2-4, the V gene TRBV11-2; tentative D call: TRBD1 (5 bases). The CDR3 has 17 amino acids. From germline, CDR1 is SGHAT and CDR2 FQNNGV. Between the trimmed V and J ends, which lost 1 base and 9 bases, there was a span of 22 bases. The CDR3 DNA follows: TGTGCCAGCAGCTTAGGAGCTATTGTAGGGCCTGGGGCCATTCAGTACTTC. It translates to CASSLGAIVGPGAIQYF.

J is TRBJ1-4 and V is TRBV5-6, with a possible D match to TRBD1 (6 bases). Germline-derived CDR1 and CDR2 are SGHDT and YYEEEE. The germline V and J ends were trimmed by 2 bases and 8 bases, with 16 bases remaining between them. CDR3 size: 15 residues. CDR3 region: CASSFPQGHREKLFF. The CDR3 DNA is TGTGCCAGCAGCTTCCCGCAGGGGCACAGGGAAAAACTGTTTTTT.

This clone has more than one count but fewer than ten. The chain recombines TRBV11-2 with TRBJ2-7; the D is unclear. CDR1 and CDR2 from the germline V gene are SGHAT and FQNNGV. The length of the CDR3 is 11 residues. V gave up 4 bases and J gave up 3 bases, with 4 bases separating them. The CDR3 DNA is TGTGCCAGCAGCTCAAACTACGAGCAGTACTTC. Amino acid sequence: CASSSNYEQYF.

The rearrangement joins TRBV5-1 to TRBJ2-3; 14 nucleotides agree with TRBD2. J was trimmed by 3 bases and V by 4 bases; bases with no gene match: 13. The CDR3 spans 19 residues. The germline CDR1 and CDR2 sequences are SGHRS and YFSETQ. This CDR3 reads CASSLRLAGGPGSTDTQYF. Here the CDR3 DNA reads TGCGCCAGCAGCCTCCGACTAGCGGGGGGGCCAGGCTCGACAGATACGCAGTATTTT.

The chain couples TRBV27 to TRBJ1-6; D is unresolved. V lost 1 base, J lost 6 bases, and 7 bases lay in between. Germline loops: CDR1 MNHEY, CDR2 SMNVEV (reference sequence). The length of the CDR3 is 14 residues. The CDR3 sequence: CASSLWEVNSPLHF. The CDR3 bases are TGTGCCAGCAGTTTATGGGAGGTTAATTCACCCCTCCACTTT.

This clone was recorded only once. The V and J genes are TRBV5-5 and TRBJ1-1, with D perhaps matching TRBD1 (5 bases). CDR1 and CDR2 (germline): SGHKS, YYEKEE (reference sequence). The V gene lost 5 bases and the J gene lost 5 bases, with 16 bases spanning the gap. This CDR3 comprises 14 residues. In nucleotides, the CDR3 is TGTGCCAGCAGAATTGAGCCCCGGGGGACTGAAGCTTTCTTT. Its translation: CASRIEPRGTEAFF.